A selection of T cell receptor beta chains follows, all from one sample in a study of OX40 agonist ivuxolimab in advanced cancers. Here immunoSEQ multiplex PCR was the method, and the copy in TCRdb shows in-frame clones only, minus some. The repertoire has fewer than 100,000 clones, approximately 90% of them found once; the top ten carry approximately 0.5%. Sequencing used CD4+ or CD8+ T cells sorted from blood, obtained in a trial of the OX40 agonist ivuxolimab. The receptor source for this set is an adult with an advanced solid tumor such as melanoma, head and neck, liver or kidney cancer. Each CDR3 is given with its conserved first and last residue. D genes are given only for firm matches. Size tells how often a clone was seen (once, few, many) or the class of an expanded clone, and some rows leave it out.

D gene,clone size,J gene,V gene,CDR3 protein,CDR3 DNA
NA,NA,TRBJ1-5,TRBV6-6,CASSYSRPIGGQPQHF,TGTGCCAGCAGTTACTCCAGGCCCATAGGCGGTCAGCCCCAGCATTTT
NA,NA,TRBJ1-5,TRBV18,CASSSSTDSNQPQHF,TGTGCCAGCTCATCCTCGACAGATAGCAATCAGCCCCAGCATTTT
NA,NA,TRBJ1-1,TRBV6-5,CASIPPAEGEAFF,TGTGCCAGCATCCCCCCCGCGGAGGGGGAAGCTTTCTTT
NA,NA,TRBJ2-3,TRBV28,CASSEVSYTQYF,TGTGCCAGCAGTGAAGTCTCTTATACGCAGTATTTT
NA,NA,TRBJ1-2,TRBV15,CATSSLRANGYTF,TGTGCCACCAGCAGCCTTCGAGCTAATGGCTACACCTTC
TRBD2,once,TRBJ2-7,TRBV7-9,CASSVSGGAYEQYF,TGTGCCAGCAGCGTTAGTGGGGGGGCCTACGAGCAGTACTTC
NA,NA,TRBJ2-7,TRBV11-2,CASSSSPFSYEQYF,TGTGCCAGCAGCTCCTCCCCCTTCTCCTACGAGCAGTACTTC
NA,NA,TRBJ1-1,TRBV18,CASSQGENTEAFF,TGTGCCAGCTCACAGGGGGAAAACACTGAAGCTTTCTTT
NA,NA,TRBJ2-2,TRBV6-1,CASTTSGPDGELFF,TGTGCCAGCACCACTAGTGGCCCGGACGGGGAGCTGTTTTTT
NA,NA,TRBJ1-2,TRBV5-5,CASSLLRRGNYGYTF,TGTGCCAGCAGCTTGCTCAGGCGGGGGAACTATGGCTACACCTTC
NA,few,TRBJ2-5,TRBV6-5,CASSPRLGLLETQYF,TGTGCCAGCTCGCCAAGACTGGGACTTTTAGAGACCCAGTACTTC
TRBD1,NA,TRBJ2-2,TRBV5-1,CASSPDRVYTGELFF,TGCGCCAGCAGCCCTGACAGGGTATATACCGGGGAGCTGTTTTTT
NA,NA,TRBJ2-7,TRBV12-2,CASRLAGMMTGGSSYEQYF,TGTGCAAGTCGCTTAGCGGGGATGATGACAGGGGGTTCCTCCTACGAGCAGTACTTC
NA,NA,TRBJ1-1,TRBV11-2,CASSLVQTMNTEAFF,TGTGCCAGCAGCTTAGTGCAGACCATGAACACTGAAGCTTTCTTT
TRBD1,NA,TRBJ2-1,TRBV7-9,CASSAGGDEQFF,TGTGCCAGCAGCGCAGGGGGCGATGAGCAGTTCTTC
NA,NA,TRBJ1-4,TRBV5-4,CASSLAGGSGREKLFF,TGTGCCAGCAGCTTGGCCGGCGGCAGCGGAAGAGAAAAACTGTTTTTT
NA,NA,TRBJ1-2,TRBV5-6,CASSLGQGIGTF,TGTGCCAGCAGCTTGGGCCAGGGCATTGGCACCTTC
NA,few,TRBJ1-2,TRBV11-2,CASSLDHGRVGGYTF,TGTGCCAGCAGCTTAGATCACGGCAGGGTGGGTGGCTACACCTTC
NA,NA,TRBJ2-7,TRBV27,CASRGLGVVQTYEQYF,TGTGCCAGCAGGGGATTAGGGGTAGTGCAAACCTACGAGCAGTACTTC
NA,NA,TRBJ1-1,TRBV19,CASSIGRETEAFF,TGTGCCAGTAGTATTGGACGGGAAACGGAAGCTTTCTTT
NA,NA,TRBJ1-4,TRBV2,CASRWGGLAEKLFF,TGTGCCAGCAGATGGGGGGGCCTGGCTGAAAAACTGTTTTTT
TRBD1,NA,TRBJ1-3,TRBV9,CASSAWDRGNTIYF,TGTGCCAGCAGCGCGTGGGACAGAGGAAACACCATATATTTT
NA,NA,TRBJ2-7,TRBV19,CASSMESHDSEQYF,TGTGCCAGTAGTATGGAAAGCCATGATTCCGAGCAGTACTTC
NA,NA,TRBJ2-5,TRBV13,CASSLGAVPGTQYF,TGTGCCAGCAGCTTAGGGGCCGTACCAGGGACCCAGTACTTC
TRBD1,NA,TRBJ2-7,TRBV5-6,CASSLFGTGGYEQYF,TGTGCCAGCAGCTTGTTTGGGACAGGGGGCTACGAGCAGTACTTC
NA,NA,TRBJ1-5,TRBV21-1,CASPLIRAQLSNQPQHF,TGTGCCAGCCCCCTAATTAGGGCCCAATTAAGCAATCAGCCCCAGCATTTT
TRBD1,NA,TRBJ1-2,TRBV11-2,CASSLSRTGDRYTF,TGTGCCAGCAGCTTATCTAGGACAGGGGATCGCTACACCTTC
NA,once,TRBJ1-1,TRBV2,CASSENRYTEAFF,TGTGCCAGCAGCGAAAATAGGTACACTGAAGCTTTCTTT
NA,NA,TRBJ1-2,TRBV2,CASEWTARGYTF,TGTGCCAGCGAATGGACAGCTCGGGGCTACACCTTC
NA,NA,TRBJ2-2,TRBV5-4,CASSLGTSGGARTGELFF,TGTGCCAGCAGCTTGGGGACTAGTGGGGGGGCCCGAACCGGGGAGCTGTTTTTT
TRBD1,NA,TRBJ1-2,TRBV28,CASSRQGGGYTF,TGTGCCAGCAGTAGACAGGGTGGCGGCTACACCTTC
TRBD1,once,TRBJ1-1,TRBV12-5,CASGSARDSRLRGTEAFF,TGTGCTAGTGGTTCGGCCCGGGACAGTCGTCTAAGGGGCACTGAAGCTTTCTTT
NA,NA,TRBJ2-1,TRBV2,CASKNRRGQDNEQFF,TGTGCCAGCAAAAATAGGAGGGGCCAAGACAATGAGCAGTTCTTC
NA,NA,TRBJ2-7,TRBV6-1,CASSEALPGAYEQYF,TGTGCCAGCAGTGAAGCTCTCCCTGGTGCTTACGAGCAGTACTTC
TRBD2,NA,TRBJ2-3,TRBV28,CASSSTSVGDTQYF,TGTGCCAGCAGTTCGACTAGCGTCGGAGATACGCAGTATTTT
TRBD2,once,TRBJ2-1,TRBV11-2,CASSSGLAANSYNEQFF,TGTGCCAGCAGCTCTGGACTAGCCGCAAACTCCTACAATGAGCAGTTCTTC
NA,NA,TRBJ1-5,TRBV6-5,CASSYSRGEPQHF,TGTGCCAGCAGTTACTCCCGGGGGGAGCCCCAGCATTTT
NA,NA,TRBJ1-2,TRBV4-2,CASSQGGRGMGGYTF,TGTGCCAGCAGCCAAGGTGGCAGGGGAATGGGTGGCTACACCTTC
NA,NA,TRBJ1-5,TRBV2,CASSEGRDQPQHF,TGTGCCAGCAGTGAAGGAAGGGATCAGCCCCAGCATTTT
TRBD2,NA,TRBJ2-1,TRBV15,CATSREGTSRVDEQFF,TGTGCCACCAGCAGGGAGGGGACTAGTAGAGTCGATGAGCAGTTCTTC
NA,NA,TRBJ1-2,TRBV19,CAGWGSSGYTF,TGTGCCGGGTGGGGGTCATCTGGCTACACCTTC